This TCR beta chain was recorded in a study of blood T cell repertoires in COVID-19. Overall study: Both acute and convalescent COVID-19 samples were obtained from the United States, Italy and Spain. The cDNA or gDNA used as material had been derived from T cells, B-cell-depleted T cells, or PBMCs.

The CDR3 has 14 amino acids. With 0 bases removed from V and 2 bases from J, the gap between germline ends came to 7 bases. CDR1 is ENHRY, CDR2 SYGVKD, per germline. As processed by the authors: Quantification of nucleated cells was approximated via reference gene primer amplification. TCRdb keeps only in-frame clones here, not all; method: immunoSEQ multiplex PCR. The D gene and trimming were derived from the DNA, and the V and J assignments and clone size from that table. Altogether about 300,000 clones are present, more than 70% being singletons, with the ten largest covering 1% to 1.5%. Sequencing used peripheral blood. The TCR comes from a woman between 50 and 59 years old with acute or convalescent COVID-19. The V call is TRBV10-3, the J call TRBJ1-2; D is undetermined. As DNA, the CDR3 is TGTGCCATCAGTGAGTCAGCGGAGAACTATGGCTACACCTTC. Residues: CAISESAENYGYTF.